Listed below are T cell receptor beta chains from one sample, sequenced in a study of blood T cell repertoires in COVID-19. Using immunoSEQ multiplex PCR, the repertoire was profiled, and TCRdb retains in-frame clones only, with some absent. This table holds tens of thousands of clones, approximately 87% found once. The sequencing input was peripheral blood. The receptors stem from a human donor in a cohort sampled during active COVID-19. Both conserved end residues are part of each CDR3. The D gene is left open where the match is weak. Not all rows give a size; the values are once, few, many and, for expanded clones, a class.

CDR3 DNA: TGTGCCAGTCAGGGGGCCGTTGAAGCTTTCTTT; CDR3 protein: CASQGAVEAFF; clone size: .; J gene: TRBJ1-1; V gene: TRBV6-5; D gene: TRBD1
CDR3 DNA: TGTGCCAGCAGCTTAATACAGGGCGTCGGCACAGATACGCAGTATTTT; CDR3 protein: CASSLIQGVGTDTQYF; clone size: .; J gene: TRBJ2-3; V gene: TRBV7-3; D gene: .
CDR3 DNA: TGTGCCAGCAGTTTAGTCACGGGGCAGCCCCAGCATTTT; CDR3 protein: CASSLVTGQPQHF; clone size: .; J gene: TRBJ1-5; V gene: TRBV27; D gene: .
CDR3 DNA: TGTGCCAGCAGCCCTAGCGGGAGGTCAAACACCGGGGAGCTGTTTTTT; CDR3 protein: CASSPSGRSNTGELFF; clone size: .; J gene: TRBJ2-2; V gene: TRBV5-4; D gene: TRBD2
CDR3 DNA: TGTGCCAGTTTGGACAGGGGGAACGAAAAACTGTTTTTT; CDR3 protein: CASLDRGNEKLFF; clone size: .; J gene: TRBJ1-4; V gene: TRBV19; D gene: TRBD1
CDR3 DNA: TGTGCCAGCAGCAGCCTAAATTTGGACACTGAAGCTTTCTTT; CDR3 protein: CASSSLNLDTEAFF; clone size: .; J gene: TRBJ1-1; V gene: TRBV5-6; D gene: .
CDR3 DNA: TGTGCCAGCAGTTACTCGACTGGTGAGCAGTACTTC; CDR3 protein: CASSYSTGEQYF; clone size: .; J gene: TRBJ2-7; V gene: TRBV6-2/TRBV6-3; D gene: .
CDR3 DNA: TGTGCCACCAGTGAGCCTGGACAGGGTCAAGAGACCCAGTACTTC; CDR3 protein: CATSEPGQGQETQYF; clone size: .; J gene: TRBJ2-5; V gene: TRBV24-1; D gene: TRBD1
CDR3 DNA: TGCGCCAGCAGCCACCTGACAGGTGGGTCTGAAGCTTTCTTT; CDR3 protein: CASSHLTGGSEAFF; clone size: .; J gene: TRBJ1-1; V gene: TRBV4-1; D gene: .
CDR3 DNA: TGTGCCAGCAGGGTCAGGAAAGCGGGGGGGGGCTACACCTTC; CDR3 protein: CASRVRKAGGGYTF; clone size: .; J gene: TRBJ1-2; V gene: TRBV5-4; D gene: .
CDR3 DNA: TGTGCCAGCAGCACAAACGCCTATGGCTACACCTTC; CDR3 protein: CASSTNAYGYTF; clone size: .; J gene: TRBJ1-2; V gene: TRBV28; D gene: .
CDR3 DNA: TGTGCCAGCAGTCCGGGAAGCGGGAGGTACAATGAGCAGTTCTTC; CDR3 protein: CASSPGSGRYNEQFF; clone size: .; J gene: TRBJ2-1; V gene: TRBV27; D gene: TRBD2
CDR3 DNA: TGTGCCAGCAGCTCCCCCCTCAAGACAGGGAGAGGTGGCTACACCTTC; CDR3 protein: CASSSPLKTGRGGYTF; clone size: .; J gene: TRBJ1-2; V gene: TRBV7-3; D gene: TRBD1
CDR3 DNA: TGTGCCACCAGTGATTCGTACGAGCAGTACTTC; CDR3 protein: CATSDSYEQYF; clone size: .; J gene: TRBJ2-7; V gene: TRBV24-1; D gene: .
CDR3 DNA: TGTGCCACCAGCAGACGCGGGACTAGCGGAGGGAATGAGCAGTTCTTC; CDR3 protein: CATSRRGTSGGNEQFF; clone size: .; J gene: TRBJ2-1; V gene: TRBV15; D gene: TRBD2
CDR3 DNA: TGTGCCAGCAGTTCCCCCCTATATAGCGGGGGGATGGAGACCCAGTACTTC; CDR3 protein: CASSSPLYSGGMETQYF; clone size: .; J gene: TRBJ2-5; V gene: TRBV6-2/TRBV6-3; D gene: TRBD2
CDR3 DNA: TGTGCCAGCAGCCTGAGGGGGGGCGCAAGGTACAATTCACCCCTCCACTTT; CDR3 protein: CASSLRGGARYNSPLHF; clone size: .; J gene: TRBJ1-6; V gene: TRBV5-4; D gene: .
CDR3 DNA: TGTGCCAGCAGCGGGACAGGGGCCTTACCCGGGGAGCTGTTTTTT; CDR3 protein: CASSGTGALPGELFF; clone size: .; J gene: TRBJ2-2; V gene: TRBV6-2/TRBV6-3; D gene: TRBD1
CDR3 DNA: TGTGCCAGCAGTTTTGGGCCCCGCTTCTACAATGAGCAGTTCTTC; CDR3 protein: CASSFGPRFYNEQFF; clone size: .; J gene: TRBJ2-1; V gene: TRBV6-5; D gene: .
CDR3 DNA: TGTGCCAGCAGCGTATTTTCGTCATGGACAGGGGTCGGCGGGGAGCTGTTTTTT; CDR3 protein: CASSVFSSWTGVGGELFF; clone size: once; J gene: TRBJ2-2; V gene: TRBV9; D gene: TRBD1
CDR3 DNA: TGTGCCAGCAGCTTGGGGCTAGCGTCTTCTGGGGCCAACGTCCTGACTTTC; CDR3 protein: CASSLGLASSGANVLTF; clone size: .; J gene: TRBJ2-6; V gene: TRBV7-9; D gene: .
CDR3 DNA: TGTGCCAGCACAGGGGGACAGCTCCGCACAGATACGCAGTATTTT; CDR3 protein: CASTGGQLRTDTQYF; clone size: .; J gene: TRBJ2-3; V gene: TRBV7-2; D gene: TRBD1
CDR3 DNA: TGTGCCAGCGGGGGGAGACTTTATGGCTACACCTTC; CDR3 protein: CASGGRLYGYTF; clone size: .; J gene: TRBJ1-2; V gene: TRBV28; D gene: .
CDR3 DNA: TGTGCCAGCAGTTACTCTAAACAGGGCAGAGCTGAAGCTTTCTTT; CDR3 protein: CASSYSKQGRAEAFF; clone size: .; J gene: TRBJ1-1; V gene: TRBV27; D gene: .
CDR3 DNA: TGTGCCAGCAGTTTCGACACTCCCAGATTCAATCAGCCCCAGCATTTT; CDR3 protein: CASSFDTPRFNQPQHF; clone size: .; J gene: TRBJ1-5; V gene: TRBV28; D gene: .
CDR3 DNA: TGTGCCAGCAGCTCACCCGGTTCCTACAATGAGCAGTTCTTC; CDR3 protein: CASSSPGSYNEQFF; clone size: .; J gene: TRBJ2-1; V gene: TRBV4-2; D gene: .
CDR3 DNA: TGCGCCAGCAGCCCGGGGGTGCGGGAATCCTCCTACGAGCAGTACTTC; CDR3 protein: CASSPGVRESSYEQYF; clone size: .; J gene: TRBJ2-7; V gene: TRBV5-1; D gene: .
CDR3 DNA: TGTGCGAACAGAGGGGGTCGGTATGGCTACACCTTC; CDR3 protein: CANRGGRYGYTF; clone size: .; J gene: TRBJ1-2; V gene: TRBV6-4; D gene: .
CDR3 DNA: TGTGCCAGCAGCCATAGACAGGGGCGGGGGACTGAAGCTTTCTTT; CDR3 protein: CASSHRQGRGTEAFF; clone size: once; J gene: TRBJ1-1; V gene: TRBV3-1/TRBV3-2; D gene: TRBD1
CDR3 DNA: TGCGCCAGCAGCTCAGACCCCTTGCGGATCACCTACGAGCAGTACTTC; CDR3 protein: CASSSDPLRITYEQYF; clone size: once; J gene: TRBJ2-7; V gene: TRBV5-1; D gene: .
CDR3 DNA: TGTGCCAGCAGCGCCAGAGGAGGGGAGTATGGTAGAGCTTTCTTT; CDR3 protein: CASSARGGEYGRAFF; clone size: .; J gene: TRBJ1-1; V gene: TRBV3-1/TRBV3-2; D gene: .
CDR3 DNA: TGTGCCAGCATGCCGGGACTAGCGGGAGATGGGAGGTACGAGCAGTACTTC; CDR3 protein: CASMPGLAGDGRYEQYF; clone size: .; J gene: TRBJ2-7; V gene: TRBV7-8; D gene: TRBD2
CDR3 DNA: TGTGCCAACCGGACAGCTAGCACAGATACGCAGTATTTT; CDR3 protein: CANRTASTDTQYF; clone size: .; J gene: TRBJ2-3; V gene: TRBV2; D gene: .
CDR3 DNA: TGTGCCAGTAGTATATTGCCGGGGGATCGAGGACACGAGCAGTACTTC; CDR3 protein: CASSILPGDRGHEQYF; clone size: .; J gene: TRBJ2-7; V gene: TRBV19; D gene: .
CDR3 DNA: TGCGCCAGCAGCCAATTGTGGATGGGGGGCGGGGAGCTGTTTTTT; CDR3 protein: CASSQLWMGGGELFF; clone size: .; J gene: TRBJ2-2; V gene: TRBV4-1; D gene: .
CDR3 DNA: TGCGCCAGCAGCGCGGGGACAGGGGGACAAAGGCAGTACTTC; CDR3 protein: CASSAGTGGQRQYF; clone size: .; J gene: TRBJ2-7; V gene: TRBV5-1; D gene: TRBD1
CDR3 DNA: TGTGCCAGCAGTTTGGGGAGGGCGAGATACGGGGAGCTGTTTTTT; CDR3 protein: CASSLGRARYGELFF; clone size: .; J gene: TRBJ2-2; V gene: TRBV28; D gene: TRBD2
CDR3 DNA: TGCGCCAGCAGCCACTCCTACAGGGAATACATTAACTATGGCTACACCTTC; CDR3 protein: CASSHSYREYINYGYTF; clone size: .; J gene: TRBJ1-2; V gene: TRBV4-3; D gene: .